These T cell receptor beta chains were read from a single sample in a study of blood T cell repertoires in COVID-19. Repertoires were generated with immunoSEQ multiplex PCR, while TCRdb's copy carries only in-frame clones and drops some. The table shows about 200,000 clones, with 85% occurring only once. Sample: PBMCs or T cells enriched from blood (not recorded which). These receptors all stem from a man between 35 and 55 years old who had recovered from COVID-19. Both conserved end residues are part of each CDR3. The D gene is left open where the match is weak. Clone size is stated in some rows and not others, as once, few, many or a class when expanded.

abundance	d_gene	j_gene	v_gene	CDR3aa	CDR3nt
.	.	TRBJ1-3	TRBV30	CAWSTQYGNTIYF	TGTGCCTGGAGTACACAGTATGGAAACACCATATATTTT
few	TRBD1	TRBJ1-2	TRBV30	CAWSVGRQGGYTF	TGTGCCTGGAGTGTGGGCCGACAGGGCGGCTACACCTTC
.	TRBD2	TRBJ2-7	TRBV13	CASSPGTRSYEQYF	TGTGCCAGCAGCCCCGGGACTAGATCCTACGAGCAGTACTTC
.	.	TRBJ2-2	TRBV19	CASSRYGTGELFF	TGTGCCAGTAGTCGTTACGGTACCGGGGAGCTGTTTTTT
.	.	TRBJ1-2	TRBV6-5	CASSYGAHGNNYGYTF	TGTGCCAGCAGTTACGGGGCGCACGGTAATAACTATGGCTACACCTTC
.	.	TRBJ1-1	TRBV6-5	CASRQNTEAFF	TGTGCCAGCAGACAGAACACTGAAGCTTTCTTT
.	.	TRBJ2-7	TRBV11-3	CASSLVQSYEQYF	TGTGCCAGCAGCTTAGTACAGTCCTACGAGCAGTACTTC
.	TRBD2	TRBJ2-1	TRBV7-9	CASSSSLLTSGIYNEQFF	TGTGCCAGCAGCTCTTCCCTTTTAACTAGCGGGATATACAATGAGCAGTTCTTC
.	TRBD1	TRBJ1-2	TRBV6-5	CASRAPGGNYGYTF	TGTGCCAGCAGGGCCCCAGGGGGGAACTATGGCTACACCTTC
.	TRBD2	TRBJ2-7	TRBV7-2	CASSSVGGSYEQYF	TGTGCCAGCAGCTCGGTCGGGGGGTCCTACGAGCAGTACTTC
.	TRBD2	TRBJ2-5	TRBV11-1	CASSLAGGETQYF	TGTGCCAGCAGCTTAGCGGGAGGGGAGACCCAGTACTTC
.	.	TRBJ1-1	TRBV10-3	CAISEEGGRTEAFF	TGTGCCATCAGTGAGGAGGGGGGGCGGACTGAAGCTTTCTTT
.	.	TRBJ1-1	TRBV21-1	CASWAGTGVTEAFF	TGTGCCAGTTGGGCCGGGACAGGGGTTACTGAAGCTTTCTTT
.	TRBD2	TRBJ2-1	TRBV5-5	CASSLHTSDTYNEQFF	TGTGCCAGCAGCCTCCACACTAGCGACACCTACAATGAGCAGTTCTTC
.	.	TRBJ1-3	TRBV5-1	CASADRSSGNTIYF	TGCGCCAGCGCTGACAGGAGCTCTGGAAACACCATATATTTT
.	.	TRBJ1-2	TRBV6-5	CASSYDLADYGYTF	TGTGCCAGCAGTTACGATTTGGCAGACTATGGCTACACCTTC
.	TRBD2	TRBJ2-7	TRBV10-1	CASSEPSGRIYEQYF	TGCGCCAGCAGTGAGCCTAGCGGGAGGATTTACGAGCAGTACTTC
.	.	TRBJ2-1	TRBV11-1	CASSLPPGLTYNEQFF	TGTGCCAGCAGCCTACCCCCGGGACTGACCTACAATGAGCAGTTCTTC
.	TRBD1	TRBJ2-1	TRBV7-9	CASSLGQGVPDEQFF	TGTGCCAGCAGCTTAGGACAGGGAGTTCCGGATGAGCAGTTCTTC
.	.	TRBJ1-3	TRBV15	CATSRVVVGRNTIYF	TGTGCCACCAGCAGAGTCGTGGTTGGGCGCAACACCATATATTTT
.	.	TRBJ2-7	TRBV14	CASSQDPRLSVRAYEQYF	TGTGCCAGCAGCCAAGACCCTCGTTTGAGCGTGAGAGCCTACGAGCAGTACTTC
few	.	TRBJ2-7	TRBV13	CASSAPGTTLYEQYF	TGTGCCAGCAGCGCCCCCGGGACAACCCTCTACGAGCAGTACTTC
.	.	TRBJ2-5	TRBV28	CASGLGVEETQYF	TGTGCCAGCGGACTGGGCGTAGAAGAGACCCAGTACTTC
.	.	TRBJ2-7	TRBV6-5	CVSEGAVSYEQYF	TGTGTTTCAGAGGGAGCAGTCTCCTACGAGCAGTACTTC
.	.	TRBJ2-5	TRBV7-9	CASSPDRSGVGGETQYF	TGTGCCAGCAGCCCCGACCGATCAGGGGTTGGAGGAGAGACCCAGTACTTC
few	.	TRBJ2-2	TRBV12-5	CASGQQGTGELFF	TGTGCTAGTGGGCAACAGGGCACCGGGGAGCTGTTTTTT
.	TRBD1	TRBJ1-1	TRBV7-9	CASPGPGGTEAFF	TGTGCCAGCCCTGGCCCAGGGGGCACTGAAGCTTTCTTT
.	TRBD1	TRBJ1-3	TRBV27	CASSSSDRGNTIYF	TGTGCCAGCAGTTCCTCGGACAGGGGAAACACCATATATTTT
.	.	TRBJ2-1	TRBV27	CASSRIPSSYNEQFF	TGTGCCAGCAGTCGTATCCCGTCCTCCTACAATGAGCAGTTCTTC
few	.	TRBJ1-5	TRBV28	CASSLSGSGIQHF	TGTGCCAGCAGTTTATCAGGGTCCGGAATCCAGCATTTT